The clone carrying this T cell receptor beta chain was recorded once. Its antigen is unknown. TCRdb processed the 5' RACE reads anew with MiXCR; each CDR3 protein has one entry. The data contain almost 10,000 distinct CDR3 sequences, 40% to 45% of them seen just once; the ten biggest clones take up approximately 57%. This sample is drawn from a study of T cell repertoires and leukemia-associated antigens. For the study at large: About 16.1 million effective reads came from all samples combined.

The source material was CD3+ T cells sorted from blood and cultured. The clonotype originates from a female donor in good health.

This chain's CDR3 is CATSDAASDTGELFF. Here the CDR3 DNA reads TGTGCCACCAGTGACGCCGCAAGCGACACCGGGGAGCTGTTTTTT. V and J are TRBV24-1 and TRBJ2-2; no firm D call. V was cut by 4 bases and J by 3 bases, with 11 bases left in between. The CDR3 length is 15 residues. Germline CDR1 is KGHDR and CDR2 is SFDVKD.